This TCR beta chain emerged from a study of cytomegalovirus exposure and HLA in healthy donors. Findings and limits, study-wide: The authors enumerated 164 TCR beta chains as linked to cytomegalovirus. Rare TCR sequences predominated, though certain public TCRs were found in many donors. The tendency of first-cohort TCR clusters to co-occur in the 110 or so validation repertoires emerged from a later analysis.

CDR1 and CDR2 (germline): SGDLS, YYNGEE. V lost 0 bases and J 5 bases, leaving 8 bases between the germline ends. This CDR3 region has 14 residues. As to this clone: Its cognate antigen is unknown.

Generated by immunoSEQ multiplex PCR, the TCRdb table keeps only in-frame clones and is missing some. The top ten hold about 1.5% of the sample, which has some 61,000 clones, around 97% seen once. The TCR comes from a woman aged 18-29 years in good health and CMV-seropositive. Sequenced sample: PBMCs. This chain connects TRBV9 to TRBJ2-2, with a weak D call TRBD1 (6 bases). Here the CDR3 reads CASSVAGETGELFF. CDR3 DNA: TGTGCCAGCAGCGTAGCAGGGGAAACCGGGGAGCTGTTTTTT.